The source of this TCR beta chain is a study of blood T cell repertoires in COVID-19. At the level of the study: Donors in the United States, Italy and Spain gave samples during acute or convalescent COVID-19. Sources were T cells, B-cell-depleted T cells, or PBMCs; the material itself was cDNA or gDNA.

CDR3 length: 16 residues. Germline loops: CDR1 SGHRS, CDR2 YFSETQ. V was clipped by 1 base and J by 1 base; unmatched bases: 6. The authors' processing: Cell counts per sample came from amplifying reference gene primers. Sequenced by immunoSEQ multiplex PCR; TCRdb stores in-frame clones only, minus some. Clonal size and the V and J genes are those of that table, whereas D and trimming came from the DNA. The sample records 200,000 to 300,000 clones, 70% to 90% being singletons. The sample was peripheral blood. This clonotype originated in a woman in her fifties or sixties with acute or convalescent COVID-19. This chain links TRBV5-1 with TRBJ2-7; 9 bases are a match to TRBD1. CDR3: CASSLSVGQGSYEQYF. DNA for the CDR3: TGCGCCAGCAGCTTGAGTGTGGGACAGGGATCCTACGAGCAGTACTTC.